This TCR beta chain was found in a study of T-cell reconstitution after alpha-beta-depleted transplantation in children. This clonotype has just a few counts. Its antigen is currently unknown. Study-level results: It was newly produced T cells that mostly accounted for T-cell counts and diversity one year after transplant.

Using unique molecular identifiers, the investigators prepared the TCRbeta library. In TCRdb, the PCR reads were re-called with MiXCR into one record per CDR3 protein. In the table there are fewer than 700,000 distinct CDR3 sequences, about 21% of which are singletons. The germline V gene encodes CDR1 SGHNT and CDR2 YENEEA. The CDR3 contains 14 residues. Deletions cut 5 bases from V and 6 bases from J, with 13 bases between. The chain uses TRBV11-3 and TRBJ2-2, with D tentatively TRBD1 (6 bases). The specimen was PBMCs, mostly from graft donor cells, collected 360 days after TCRalphabeta/CD19-depleted stem cell transplant. This TCR derives from a boy younger than two who had a stem cell transplant for acute myeloid leukemia, so the T cells may come from the graft donor. The CDR3 loop is CASSHRDRPGELFF. CDR3 nucleotides: TGTGCCAGCAGCCACAGGGATCGACCCGGGGAGCTGTTTTTT.